This T cell receptor beta chain was sequenced for a study of blood T cell repertoires in COVID-19 (dated by TCRdb to 2019 to 2021). Notes on the research overall: Samples from collaborators originated in the United States, Italy and Spain and spanned both the acute and convalescent phases of COVID-19. Samples were obtained from the ongoing ImmuneRACE study (first 160 participants) and from 1,254 subjects provided by 6 global collaborators. Where available, HLA class I and class II types were taken from metadata supplied by the sample provider and were not determined by assay-based typing. A freely available public database, intended as a resource for researchers studying the immune response to SARS-CoV-2, is where the repertoires were released. The prospective study material was composed of cDNA or gDNA derived from T cells, B-cell-depleted T cells, or PBMCs. Deeply sampled blood TCRbeta repertoires from subjects exposed to, actively infected with, or recovered from COVID-19 were included in the dataset. Sample metadata almost always included a de-identified subject ID, COVID-19 status, age in years and sex. What the research found in general, with its limitations: Clinical and demographic metadata were provided uncurated, with the amount varying by source and participant.

With regard to this clone: The clone's antigen remains unknown. Within one base of it there is no much larger clone, and no base qualities were kept.

TCRbeta CDR3 regions were amplified from genomic DNA using the immunoSEQ Assay, a bias-controlled multiplex PCR. Per the source publication's procedure: The number of nucleated cells in each sample was estimated by amplification of reference gene primers within the assay. To quantify the absolute abundance of each unique TCRbeta CDR3 rearrangement, sequence reads were collapsed and filtered. For each sample, productive Simpson clonality was calculated as the square root of Simpson's diversity index across productive rearrangements. TCRdb holds this immuneACCESS table with in-frame rearrangements only. Some clones are missing; in checked studies, unresolved V genes explain under half, and the rest has no known cause. V and J calls and clone size are as listed in that table; D and trimming were resolved from the DNA. The sample table lists about 230,000 clones, 84% of them with a count of one. 2% to 2.5% of the sample lies in the top ten.

A second Seattle source provided samples from volunteer blood donors who had recovered from COVID-19. Collaborating institutions collected whole blood in K2EDTA tubes following their own protocols. For TCRbeta analysis, collaborators shipped samples in one of three forms: frozen whole blood, isolated PBMCs, or DNA extracted from either of those sample types. The origin of this receptor is a middle-aged man who had recovered from COVID-19. Material: peripheral blood.

The CDR3 protein is CASSSGTGSYEQYF. The nucleotides are TGTGCCAGCAGTTCCGGGACAGGGTCCTACGAGCAGTACTTC. The V gene is TRBV2 and the J gene is TRBJ2-7, and 9 junctional nucleotides match TRBD1. Trimming leaves V shorter by 5 bases and J shorter by 1 base, with the junction holding 3 bases beyond the gene matches. The CDR3 holds 14 amino acids from the cysteine to the phenylalanine. The sequence is cut down to CDR3 DNA, 42 bases in frame from base 1. The germline V gene sets CDR1 to SNHLY and CDR2 to FYNNEI. Full variable domain (CDR3 extended with the reference TRBV2 and TRBJ2-7 proteins): EPEVTQTPSHQVTQMGQEVILRCVPISNHLYFYWYRQILGQKVEFLVSFYNNEISEKSEIFDDQFSVERPDGSNFTLKIRSTKLEDSAMYFCASSSGTGSYEQYFGPGTRLTVT.